This TCR beta chain was recovered during a study of read filtering for tumor transcriptome and immune sequencing (TCRdb year 2020). Broadly, across the study: The cohort was composed of about 18 male and roughly 13 female patients, with a mean age of roughly 61 years and an age range of roughly 47 to 90. Under revised international staging, about 8 patients fell into R-ISS I, 15 or so into R-ISS II and 7 into R-ISS III. TCR-region mapped reads per sample ranged from about 3.5 to 10.27 million with IR-seq versus only about 75 to 1,400 with RNA-seq. Whole-transcriptome libraries were prepared with the TruSeq RNA Access Library Prep Kit after DNase treatment. One of the main goals was to work out a read-filtering strategy for immune repertoire data, in particular whether clonotypes backed by only a single read should be removed. Using the same bone marrow samples, the study compared TCR repertoires obtained by targeted immune repertoire sequencing with those obtained by bulk whole-transcriptome sequencing. The paper's findings and limits, for the study overall: In IR-seq, roughly 79% of clonotypes but about 3.5% of total reads were represented by single-read clonotypes, whereas in RNA-seq, around 75% of clonotypes and approximately 45% of reads were represented by single-read clonotypes. Removing single-read clonotypes increased the correlation between IR-seq and RNA-seq shared clonotype proportions. Compared with RNA-seq, IR-seq captured clonotypes at much greater depth and more reliably, and a smaller IR-seq throughput was enough to identify most of the shared clonotypes. Rather than purified T cells, the sorted CD138-negative fraction was a mixed bone marrow immune population.

The Immunoverse kit was used to build TCR libraries from 400 ng RNA, with molecular barcoded adaptors covering alpha/delta and beta/gamma chains. TCR library preparation was performed with the same RNA that was used for transcriptome sequencing. TCR libraries were sequenced on an Illumina HiSeq 4000 with 2 x 150 cycles. Per the original workflow: Using MiXCR, which included quality filtering and error correction, TCR reads were aligned to human V, D, J and C references and then assembled into CDR3 clonotypes. Clonotype counts and gene usage diversity were analyzed with the tcR package in R. For inspection of raw mapping reads, RNA-seq reads were mapped by STAR aligner version 2.5.3a onto GRCh37 of the human genome. To test how sequencing depth affects detected clonotypes, IR-seq fastq files were randomly downsampled with Seqtk 1.3. TCRdb cleaned the public reads at Q25 with fastp, built clones with MiXCR and kept in-frame beta chains. Identical CDR3 protein sequences are pooled into one entry, listed with their most common genes and DNA. The V and J calls shown here were made by TCRdb, not taken from the authors' results. The sample table holds 75,000 to 95,000 distinct CDR3 sequences, of which about a fifth were seen once. Over 9.5% of the sample is taken by the ten largest.

Every patient had bone marrow sampled at the time of active disease. Ficoll-Hypaque density gradient centrifugation was used to isolate bone marrow mononuclear cells. Myeloma plasma cells were removed and CD138-negative cells were obtained by negative selection following labeling with CD138 magnetic microbeads on a MACS separator. Flow cytometry with CD138 antibodies on an Attune NxT was used to check how pure the isolated cells were. TRIzol reagent was used to extract total RNA, which was then quantified with a NanoDrop spectrophotometer. Paired RNA-seq and IR-seq were performed on each patient's CD138-negative bone marrow sample. As encoded in the germline V gene, CDR1 is SGHRS while CDR2 is YFSETQ. Germline trimming: 6 bases from V, 0 bases from J; junction bases outside gene matches: 12. Measured from the cysteine to the phenylalanine, the CDR3 is 17 residues long. Only CDR3 DNA remains: 51 bases, in frame from the first base.

The table lists this clonotype with many counts. Its binding antigen is unknown. Per-base qualities were not stored, and no clone one base away is much larger. The chain links TRBV5-1 with TRBJ2-1, with 7 bases matching TRBD2. This clonotype was obtained from a donor over 35 with multiple myeloma. Sequencing was done on a sample of a population of CD138-negative cells sorted from bone marrow. The meaning of the sample's cell subset or site label: bone marrow mononuclear cells depleted of CD138+ plasma/myeloma cells by negative magnetic selection. CDR3 region: CASKASGATSSYNEQFF. In nucleotide form, the sequence is TGCGCCAGCAAAGCGAGCGGGGCCACCTCCTCCTACAATGAGCAGTTCTTC. Joined to the reference TRBV5-1 and TRBJ2-1 proteins, this CDR3 gives the full variable domain: KAGVTQTPRYLIKTRGQQVTLSCSPISGHRSVSWYQQTPGQGLQFLFEYFSETQRNKGNFPGRFSGRQFSNSRSEMNVSTLELGDSALYLCASKASGATSSYNEQFFGPGTRLTVL.